This T cell receptor (beta chain) was sequenced during a study of T cells in Graves' hyperthyroidism and ophthalmopathy. The CDR3 totals 13 residues. Germline loops: CDR1 SGHTS, CDR2 YDEGEE. V was pared by 2 bases and J by 10 bases, with 15 bases between. TCR beta CDR3 sequences were amplified from RNA transcripts. The TCR CDR3 was amplified in a first-round RT-PCR using the HTBI primer set. One entry per CDR3 protein, called by TCRdb with MiXCR from the multiplex PCR reads. The sample records more than 500,000 distinct CDR3 sequences, about a sixth being singletons. The V and J genes are TRBV5-8 and TRBJ1-1; a possible D gene is TRBD1 (5 bases). This receptor was taken from a woman in her 30s with Graves' hyperthyroidism. Sequenced sample: blood. This CDR3 is CASSFRLTGGAFF. The CDR3 DNA reads TGTGCCAGCAGCTTTCGACTCACGGGGGGAGCTTTCTTT.